A single sample gave rise to the 2 T cell receptor beta chains below, sequenced in a study of T cell responses to AZD1222 COVID-19 vaccine (TCRdb year 2021). The library was made by the immunoSEQ multiplex PCR assay. This immuneACCESS table, as held by TCRdb, lists in-frame sequences with V and J called but not all clones. Of the missing ones, under half trace to an unresolved V gene in checked studies; the others have no known cause. The sample profile shows some 96,000 clones; around 90% of them were found once. The ten largest clonotypes hold 2.4% of the sample. In light of the paper, this sample's time point label describes: baseline before first vaccination. Sequencing was performed on peripheral blood, taken on day 0 of AZD1222 vaccination. These TCRs come from an adult in good health.

This clone is a singleton in its sample. V and J are TRBV29-1 and TRBJ1-1; 7 bases agree with TRBD1. Germline CDR1 is SQVTM and CDR2 is ANQGSEA. The CDR3 covers 16 residues. Unmatched junction bases numbered 10, after V lost 2 bases and J lost 1 base. The CDR3 here is CSVEPGGVRPNTEAFF. CDR3 DNA: TGCAGCGTTGAACCAGGGGGGGTCAGACCGAACACTGAAGCTTTCTTT.

CDR3 region: CASSQRSRNYGYTF. Written as DNA, the CDR3 is TGTGCCAGCAGCCAACGGTCTCGGAACTATGGCTACACCTTC. The chain joins TRBV3-1 (or the pseudogene TRBV3-2) to TRBJ1-2, with D uncertain. Looked up from germline, CDR1 is LGHDT and CDR2 is YNNKEL (reference sequence). V gave up 2 bases and J gave up 2 bases, with 9 bases separating them. This CDR3 spans 14 amino acids.